This TCR beta chain was profiled in a study of CD8+ T cells in alopecia areata. This sample's treatment: oral pan-JAK inhibitor, 5-10 mg twice daily. For this clone: The sample contains more than one DNA sequence encoding this CDR3.

Isolated RNA was reverse transcribed into cDNA used as the sequencing template. Sequencing was performed with immunoSEQ multiplex PCR; in TCRdb, only in-frame clones are kept and a portion is missing. The sample shows approximately 160,000 clones, less than 70% of them seen only once. This CDR3 is built from 11 residues. Germline CDR1 GTSNPN, CDR2 SVGIG (reference sequence). The ends were cut back, 0 bases at V and 5 bases at J, with 3 bases in the middle. This specimen was CD4+ T cells sorted from blood, taken at week 24, from a patient treated with tofacitinib. This chain links TRBV30 with TRBJ2-3; the D is unclear. This TCR derives from a human donor with alopecia areata. In DNA form, the CDR3 reads TGTGCCTGGAGTGTGGGAGATACGCAGTATTTT. Its translation is CAWSVGDTQYF.